This T cell receptor beta chain stems from a study of cytomegalovirus exposure and HLA in healthy donors. At the level of the study: Genetic ancestry analysis placed around four fifths of the approximately 390 donors that were genotyped in the Caucasian-associated cluster. Study findings and constraints: Associated with cytomegalovirus, according to the listing, were approximately 160 TCR beta chains. Within an earlier analysis, most TCR beta V segments proved productive either about 90% or about 30% of the time. For presence/absence analyses, sequencing depth was assumed to be roughly uniform across donors.

Primers for the PCR totalled 60 Vbeta and 13 Jbeta. The repertoire was sequenced with immunoSEQ multiplex PCR; TCRdb's copy has only in-frame clones and lacks some. The sample has about 200,000 clones, about four fifths seen once. CDR1 is SGHAT, CDR2 FQNNGV, per germline. CDR3 length equals 14 residues. V lost 4 bases, J lost 7 bases, and 7 bases stayed unmatched. In the case of this clone: The antigen remains unidentified.

V is TRBV11-2 and J is TRBJ1-1, with TRBD1 matching 9 bases. The source material was PBMCs. The receptor was isolated from a man between 18 and 29 years old in good health and CMV-seronegative. CDR3 nucleotide sequence: TGTGCCAGCAGCTCATACAGGGGGCGGAATGAAGCTTTCTTT. The encoded protein is CASSSYRGRNEAFF.